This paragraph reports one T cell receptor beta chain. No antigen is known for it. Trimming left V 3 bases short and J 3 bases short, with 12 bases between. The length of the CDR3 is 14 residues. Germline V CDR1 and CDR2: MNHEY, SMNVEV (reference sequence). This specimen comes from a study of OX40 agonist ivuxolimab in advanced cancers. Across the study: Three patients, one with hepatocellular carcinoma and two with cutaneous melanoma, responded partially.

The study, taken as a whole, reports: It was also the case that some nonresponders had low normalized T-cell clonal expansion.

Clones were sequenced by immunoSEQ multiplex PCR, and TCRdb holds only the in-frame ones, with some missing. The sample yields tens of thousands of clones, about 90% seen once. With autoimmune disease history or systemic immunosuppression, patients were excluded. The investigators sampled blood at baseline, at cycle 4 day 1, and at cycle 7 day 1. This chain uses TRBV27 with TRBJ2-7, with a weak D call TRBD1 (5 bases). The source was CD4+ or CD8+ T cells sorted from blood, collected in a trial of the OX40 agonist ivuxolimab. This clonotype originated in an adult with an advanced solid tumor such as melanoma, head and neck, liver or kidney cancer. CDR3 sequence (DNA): TGTGCCAGCAGTTTTCAGGGTCCCCACTACGAGCAGTACTTC. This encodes CASSFQGPHYEQYF.